What follows are 2 T cell receptor beta chains derived from one specimen sequenced in a study of a mutant IDH1 vaccine in newly diagnosed glioma. As for time point: week 23, last vaccination. The content of each vaccine dose was 300 ug of mutant IDH1 20-mer peptide, and topical imiquimod accompanied it. Profiled with immunoSEQ multiplex PCR; TCRdb holds only in-frame clones, not every one. The table shows approximately 57,000 clones, with about 81% occurring only once. Their antigen targets remain unknown. The sequenced sample was PBMCs, obtained from a glioma patient whose treatment included an IDH1 peptide vaccine. The source is a woman aged 40 to 50 with glioma. Some clones in this sample may be carry-over from other donors' samples.

V is TRBV5-1 and J is TRBJ1-1; D gene unclear. The ends were cut back, 0 bases at V and 10 bases at J, with 13 bases in the middle. The CDR3 sequence is 13 residues long. Germline assignment: CDR1 SGHRS and CDR2 YFSETQ. The CDR3 here is CASSLEVAQRAFF. CDR3 nucleotide sequence: TGCGCCAGCAGCTTGGAGGTGGCCCAACGAGCTTTCTTT. The complete variable domain, with remaining parts taken from reference TRBV5-1 and TRBJ1-1, reads KAGVTQTPRYLIKTRGQQVTLSCSPISGHRSVSWYQQTPGQGLQFLFEYFSETQRNKGNFPGRFSGRQFSNSRSEMNVSTLELGDSALYLCASSLEVAQRAFFGQGTRLTVV.

This clone has only one observation. J is TRBJ2-7 and V is TRBV7-9; D ambiguous. Germline CDR1 reads SEHNR; CDR2 reads FQNEAQ (reference sequence). V lost 1 base to trimming and J lost 2 bases, with 12 bases between them. The CDR3 contains 15 residues. The CDR3 sequence: CASSLGKGSPYEQYF. CDR3 in DNA: TGTGCCAGCAGCTTAGGGAAGGGTAGCCCCTACGAGCAGTACTTC.